This T cell receptor (beta chain) originates from a study of CD8 T cells in ankylosing spondylitis (dated by TCRdb to 2017 to 2019). For context, the study as a whole: The study profiled T cell receptor beta repertoires in healthy donors and ankylosing spondylitis patients to find disease-linked TCR variants. Peripheral blood was sampled, and synovial fluid was also collected from ankylosing spondylitis patients. The full study cohort comprised 25 ankylosing spondylitis patients and around 100 healthy donors. Overall results and qualifications from the work: A TCR beta motif made up of 7 to 9 highly homologous amino acid variants appeared to be characteristic of blood from ankylosing spondylitis patients. The disease-linked clones were reported to be significantly enriched in matched synovial fluid samples from ankylosing spondylitis patients. Some motif variants were previously reported in synovial fluid and blood of reactive arthritis patients, suggesting common disease-initiation mechanisms. The disease-linked clones showed a CD8+ phenotype and occurred at relatively low frequencies in peripheral blood.

The instrument was an Illumina HiSeq 2500. TCR beta libraries were prepared by quantitative 5'-RACE with molecular barcodes. Turning to the authors' computational methods: A new computational method, built on a probabilistic model of VDJ rearrangement, was used to identify disease-linked TCR variants. In TCRdb, the public reads were trimmed at Q25 with fastp and aligned with MiXCR, with productive beta chains retained. Each entry merges the rows of one CDR3 protein and shows their most common DNA and genes. V and J calls and clone size were set by TCRdb, not the authors. The table for this sample lists roughly 180,000 distinct CDR3 sequences; around 8.9% of them were counted only once. The ten biggest clones cover roughly 15% of the sample. Details on this clonotype: Its antigen remains undetermined. Base quality data are lacking; no much larger clone is found one base away.

From cysteine to phenylalanine, the CDR3 is 14 amino acids long. Only the CDR3 DNA is retained, 42 bases long and in frame from the first base. Deletion took 0 bases off V and 4 bases off J, with a span of 13 bases between the germline ends. From a lookup of the germline V gene (reference sequence), CDR1 and CDR2 are DFQATT and SNEGSKA. The chain employs TRBV20-1 and TRBJ2-7; no D gene call is confident. The sample was blood, either unsorted or a sorted T cell fraction (not recorded which). The receptor comes from a female donor with ankylosing spondylitis or in good health (not recorded which). The nucleotides are TGCAGTGCTAGAGACGACCTCGGCTCGTACGAGCAGTACTTC. This yields the protein CSARDDLGSYEQYF.